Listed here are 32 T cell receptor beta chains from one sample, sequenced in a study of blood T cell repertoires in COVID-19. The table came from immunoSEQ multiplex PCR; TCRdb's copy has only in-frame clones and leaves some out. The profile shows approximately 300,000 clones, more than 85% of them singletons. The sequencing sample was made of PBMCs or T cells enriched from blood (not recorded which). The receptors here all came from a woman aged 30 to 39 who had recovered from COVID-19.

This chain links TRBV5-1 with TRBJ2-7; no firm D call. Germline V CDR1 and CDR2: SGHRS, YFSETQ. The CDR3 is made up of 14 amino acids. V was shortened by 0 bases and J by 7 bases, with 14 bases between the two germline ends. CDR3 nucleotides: TGCGCCAGCAGCTTGGGTCACCACCCACTGGAGCAGTACTTC. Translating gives CASSLGHHPLEQYF.

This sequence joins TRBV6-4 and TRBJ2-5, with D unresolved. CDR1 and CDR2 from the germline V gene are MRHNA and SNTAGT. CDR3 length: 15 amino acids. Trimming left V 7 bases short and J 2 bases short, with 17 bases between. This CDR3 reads CASIWSRKGQETQYF. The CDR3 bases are TGTGCCAGCATATGGAGCAGAAAAGGTCAAGAGACCCAGTACTTC.

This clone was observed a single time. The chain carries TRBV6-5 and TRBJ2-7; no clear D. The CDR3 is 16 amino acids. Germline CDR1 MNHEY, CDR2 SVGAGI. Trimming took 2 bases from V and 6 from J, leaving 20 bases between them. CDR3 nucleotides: TGTGCCAGCAGTTACCGCCGACGCCCTATACCGGGCGAGCAGTACTTC. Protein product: CASSYRRRPIPGEQYF.

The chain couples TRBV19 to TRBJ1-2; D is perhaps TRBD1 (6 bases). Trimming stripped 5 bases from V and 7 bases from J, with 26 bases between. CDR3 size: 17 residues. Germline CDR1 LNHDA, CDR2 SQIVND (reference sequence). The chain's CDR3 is CASSVPGHLLGPGGYTF. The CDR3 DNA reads TGTGCCAGTAGTGTGCCGGGACATCTTCTGGGGCCCGGTGGCTACACCTTC.

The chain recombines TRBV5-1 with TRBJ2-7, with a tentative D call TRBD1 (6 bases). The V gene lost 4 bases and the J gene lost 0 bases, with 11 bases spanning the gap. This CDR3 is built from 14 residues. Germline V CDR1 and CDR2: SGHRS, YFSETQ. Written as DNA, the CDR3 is TGCGCCAGCAGCGCGCGGACAGCCTCCTACGAGCAGTACTTC. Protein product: CASSARTASYEQYF.

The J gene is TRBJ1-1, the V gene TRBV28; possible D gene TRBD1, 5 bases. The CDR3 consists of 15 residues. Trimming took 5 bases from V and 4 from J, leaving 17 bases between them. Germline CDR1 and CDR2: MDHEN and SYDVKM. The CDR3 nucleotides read TGTGCCAGCAGTCACCCTGCTGACAGAGGCACTGAAGCTTTCTTT. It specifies CASSHPADRGTEAFF.

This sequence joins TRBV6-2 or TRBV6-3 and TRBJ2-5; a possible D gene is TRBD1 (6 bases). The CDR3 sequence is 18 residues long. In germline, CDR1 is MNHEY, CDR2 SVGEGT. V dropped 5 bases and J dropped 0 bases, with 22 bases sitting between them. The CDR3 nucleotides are TGTGCCAGCAGTCTAGGGGGTCAGAGTGCCCTTTACCAAGAGACCCAGTACTTC. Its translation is CASSLGGQSALYQETQYF.

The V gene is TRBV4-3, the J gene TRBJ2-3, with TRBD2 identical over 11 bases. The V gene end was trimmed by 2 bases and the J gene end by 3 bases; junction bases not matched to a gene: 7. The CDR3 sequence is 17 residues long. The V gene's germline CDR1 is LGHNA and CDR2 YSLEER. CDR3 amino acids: CASSQLLAGVSTDTQYF. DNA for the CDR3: TGCGCCAGCAGCCAACTACTAGCGGGAGTATCTACAGATACGCAGTATTTT.

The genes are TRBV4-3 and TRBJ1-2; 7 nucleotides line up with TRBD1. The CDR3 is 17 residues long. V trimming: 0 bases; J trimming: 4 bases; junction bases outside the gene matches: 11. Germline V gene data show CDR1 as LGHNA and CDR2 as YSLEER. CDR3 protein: CASSQERQGAASYGYTF. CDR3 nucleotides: TGCGCCAGCAGCCAAGAGAGACAGGGCGCTGCTAGCTATGGCTACACCTTC.

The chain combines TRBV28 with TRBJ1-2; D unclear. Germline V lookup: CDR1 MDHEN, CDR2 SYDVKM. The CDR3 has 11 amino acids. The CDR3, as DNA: TGTACTACGGCCGGAAACTATGGCTACACCTTC. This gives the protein CTTAGNYGYTF.

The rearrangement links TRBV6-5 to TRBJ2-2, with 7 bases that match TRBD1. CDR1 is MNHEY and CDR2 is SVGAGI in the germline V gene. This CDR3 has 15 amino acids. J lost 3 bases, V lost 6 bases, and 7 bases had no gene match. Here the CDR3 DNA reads TGTGCCAGCAGAGACACAGGGGAATACACCGGGGAGCTGTTTTTT. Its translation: CASRDTGEYTGELFF.

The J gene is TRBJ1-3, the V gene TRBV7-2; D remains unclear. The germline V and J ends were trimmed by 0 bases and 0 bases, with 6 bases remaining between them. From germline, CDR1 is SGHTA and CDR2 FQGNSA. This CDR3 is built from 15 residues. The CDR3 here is CASSLAYSSGNTIYF. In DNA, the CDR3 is TGTGCCAGCAGCTTAGCGTACAGCTCTGGAAACACCATATATTTT.

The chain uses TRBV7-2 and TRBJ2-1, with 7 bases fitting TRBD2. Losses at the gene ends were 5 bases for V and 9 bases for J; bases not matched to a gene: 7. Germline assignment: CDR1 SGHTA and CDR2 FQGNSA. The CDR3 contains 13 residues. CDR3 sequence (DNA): TGTGCCAGCAGCCCAGGACTAGACCCTGAGCAGTTCTTC. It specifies CASSPGLDPEQFF.

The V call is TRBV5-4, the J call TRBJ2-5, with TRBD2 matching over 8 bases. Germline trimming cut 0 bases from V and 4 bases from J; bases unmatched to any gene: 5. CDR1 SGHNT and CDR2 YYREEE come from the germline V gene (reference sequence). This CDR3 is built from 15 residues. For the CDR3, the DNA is TGTGCCAGCAGCTTGGCGGGGGGGCGGGGAGAGACCCAGTACTTC. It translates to CASSLAGGRGETQYF.

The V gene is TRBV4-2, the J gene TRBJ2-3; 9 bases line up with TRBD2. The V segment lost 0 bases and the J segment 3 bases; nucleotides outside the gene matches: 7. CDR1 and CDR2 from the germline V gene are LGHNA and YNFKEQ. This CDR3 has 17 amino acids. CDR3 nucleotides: TGTGCCAGCAGCCAAGAGTTTCGGCGGGGGGGGACAGATACGCAGTATTTT. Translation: CASSQEFRRGGTDTQYF.

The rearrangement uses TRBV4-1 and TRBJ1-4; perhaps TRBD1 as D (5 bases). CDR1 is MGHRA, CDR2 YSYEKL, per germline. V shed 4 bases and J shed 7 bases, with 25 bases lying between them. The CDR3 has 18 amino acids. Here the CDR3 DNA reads TGCGCCAGCAGCCCCATGGCCTTGGAGGTCCTCGGGGGTGAAAAACTGTTTTTT. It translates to CASSPMALEVLGGEKLFF.

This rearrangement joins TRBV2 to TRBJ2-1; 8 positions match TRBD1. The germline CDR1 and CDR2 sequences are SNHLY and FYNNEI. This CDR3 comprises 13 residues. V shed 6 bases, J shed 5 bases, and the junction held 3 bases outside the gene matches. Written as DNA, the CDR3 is TGTGCCAGCAGAGACAGGGGAAACAATGAGCAGTTCTTC. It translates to CASRDRGNNEQFF.

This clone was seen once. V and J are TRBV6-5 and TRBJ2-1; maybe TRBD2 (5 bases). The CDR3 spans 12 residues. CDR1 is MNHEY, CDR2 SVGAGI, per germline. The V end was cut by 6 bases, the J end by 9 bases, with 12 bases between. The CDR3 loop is CASRKAAGEQFF. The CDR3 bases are TGTGCCAGCAGAAAAGCGGCGGGTGAGCAGTTCTTC.

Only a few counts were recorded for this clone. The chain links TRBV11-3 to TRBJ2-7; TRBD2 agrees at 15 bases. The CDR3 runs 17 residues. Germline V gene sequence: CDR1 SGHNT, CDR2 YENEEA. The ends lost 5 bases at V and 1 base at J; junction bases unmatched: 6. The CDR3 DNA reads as TGTGCCAGCAGCCCCGGCGGGACTAGCGGGGGGTCCTACGAGCAGTACTTC. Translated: CASSPGGTSGGSYEQYF.

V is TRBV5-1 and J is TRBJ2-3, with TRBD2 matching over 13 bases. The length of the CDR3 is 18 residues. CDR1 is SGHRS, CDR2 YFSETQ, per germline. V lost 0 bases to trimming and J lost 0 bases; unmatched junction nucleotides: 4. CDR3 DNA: TGCGCCAGCAGCTTGGGACTAGCGGGGGGACGTAGCACAGATACGCAGTATTTT. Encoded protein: CASSLGLAGGRSTDTQYF.

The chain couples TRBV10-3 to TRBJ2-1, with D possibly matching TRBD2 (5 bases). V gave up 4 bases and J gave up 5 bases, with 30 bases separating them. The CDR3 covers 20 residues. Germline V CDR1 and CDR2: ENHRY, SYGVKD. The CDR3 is CAISASDSDFRFLHHNEQFF. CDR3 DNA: TGTGCCATCAGTGCCTCAGACTCGGACTTCCGATTCCTCCATCACAATGAGCAGTTCTTC.

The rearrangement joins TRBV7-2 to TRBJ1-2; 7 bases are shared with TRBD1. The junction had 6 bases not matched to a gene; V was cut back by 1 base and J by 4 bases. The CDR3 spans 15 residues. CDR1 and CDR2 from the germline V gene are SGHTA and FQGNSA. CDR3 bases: TGTGCCAGCAGCTTAGTAGGGGGCCTGGGCTATGGCTACACCTTC. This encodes CASSLVGGLGYGYTF.

CDR3: CASSPGLGSYEQYF. Here the CDR3 DNA reads TGTGCCAGCAGCCCGGGACTAGGCTCCTACGAGCAGTACTTC. This chain joins TRBV27 and TRBJ2-7, with 8 bases aligning to TRBD2. Germline loops: CDR1 MNHEY, CDR2 SMNVEV (reference sequence). The CDR3 runs 14 residues. With 6 bases clipped from V and 0 bases from J, the junction kept 4 bases outside the gene matches.

For the CDR3, the DNA is TGTGCCAGCAGCGTCTCAGGTCAATACCACAATGAGCAGTTCTTC. It yields the protein CASSVSGQYHNEQFF. The chain carries TRBV9 and TRBJ2-1; unclear D gene. The length of the CDR3 is 15 residues. CDR1 is SGDLS, CDR2 YYNGEE, per germline. Trimming left V 2 bases short and J 5 bases short, with 14 bases between.

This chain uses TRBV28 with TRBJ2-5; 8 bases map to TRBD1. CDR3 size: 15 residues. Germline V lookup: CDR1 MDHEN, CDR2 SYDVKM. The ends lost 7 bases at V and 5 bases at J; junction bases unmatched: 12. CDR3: CASKGQAGAVETQYF. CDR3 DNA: TGTGCCAGCAAGGGACAGGCGGGCGCAGTGGAGACCCAGTACTTC.

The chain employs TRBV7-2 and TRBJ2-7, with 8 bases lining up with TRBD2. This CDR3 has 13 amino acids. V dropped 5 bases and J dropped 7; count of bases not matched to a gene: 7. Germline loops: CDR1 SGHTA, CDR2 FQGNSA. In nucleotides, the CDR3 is TGTGCCAGCAGCGACCTCGGGGGGGGAGAGCAGTACTTC. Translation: CASSDLGGGEQYF. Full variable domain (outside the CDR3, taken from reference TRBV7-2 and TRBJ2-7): GAGVSQSPSNKVTEKGKDVELRCDPISGHTALYWYRQSLGQGLEFLIYFQGNSAPDKSGLPSDRFSAERTGGSVSTLTIQRTQQEDSAVYLCASSDLGGGEQYFGPGTRLTVT.

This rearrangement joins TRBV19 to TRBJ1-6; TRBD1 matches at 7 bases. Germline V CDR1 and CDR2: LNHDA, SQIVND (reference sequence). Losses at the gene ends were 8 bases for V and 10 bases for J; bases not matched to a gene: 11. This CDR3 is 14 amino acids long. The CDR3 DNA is TGTGCCAGTCTCAGACAGGGACTCGGGTCACCCCTCCACTTT. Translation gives CASLRQGLGSPLHF.

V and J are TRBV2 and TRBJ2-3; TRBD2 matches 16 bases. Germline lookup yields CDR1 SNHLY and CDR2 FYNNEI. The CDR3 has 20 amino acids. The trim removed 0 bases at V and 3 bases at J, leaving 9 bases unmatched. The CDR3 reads CASSEAITGTSGGETDTQYF. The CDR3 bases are TGTGCCAGCAGTGAAGCGATTACCGGGACTAGCGGGGGGGAGACAGATACGCAGTATTTT.

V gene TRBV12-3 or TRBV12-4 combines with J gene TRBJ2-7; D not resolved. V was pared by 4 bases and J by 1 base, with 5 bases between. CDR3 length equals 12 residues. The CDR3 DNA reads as TGTGCCAGCAGTTCCCCTTCCTACGAGCAGTACTTC. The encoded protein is CASSSPSYEQYF.

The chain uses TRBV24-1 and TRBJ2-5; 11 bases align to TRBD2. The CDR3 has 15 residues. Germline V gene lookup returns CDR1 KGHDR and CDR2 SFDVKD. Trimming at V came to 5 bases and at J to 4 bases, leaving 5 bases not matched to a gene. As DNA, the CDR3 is TGTGCCACCAGTGGGTTAGCGGGGGGGGCAGAGACCCAGTACTTC. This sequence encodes CATSGLAGGAETQYF.

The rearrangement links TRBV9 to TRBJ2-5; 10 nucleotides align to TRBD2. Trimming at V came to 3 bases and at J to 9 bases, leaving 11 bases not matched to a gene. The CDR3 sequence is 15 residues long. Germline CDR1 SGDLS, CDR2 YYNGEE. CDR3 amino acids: CASSASGGLEEAQYF. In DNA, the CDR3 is TGTGCCAGCAGCGCTAGCGGGGGCTTGGAGGAGGCCCAGTACTTC.

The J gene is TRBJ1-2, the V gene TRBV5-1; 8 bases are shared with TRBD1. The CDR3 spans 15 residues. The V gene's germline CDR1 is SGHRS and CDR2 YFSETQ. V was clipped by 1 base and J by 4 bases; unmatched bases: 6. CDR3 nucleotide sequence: TGCGCCAGCAGCTTGCTGGGACAGGAGACCTATGGCTACACCTTC. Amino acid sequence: CASSLLGQETYGYTF. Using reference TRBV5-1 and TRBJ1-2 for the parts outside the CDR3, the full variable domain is KAGVTQTPRYLIKTRGQQVTLSCSPISGHRSVSWYQQTPGQGLQFLFEYFSETQRNKGNFPGRFSGRQFSNSRSEMNVSTLELGDSALYLCASSLLGQETYGYTFGSGTRLTVV.